This TCR beta chain was identified during a study of early T cells in non-severe SARS-CoV-2 infection. Study-level information: Sequenced bulk RNA came from whole blood that was unsorted, and chains were unpaired. Findings and limits, study-wide: Matching against VDJdb likely underestimated virus-specific expansions, favoring anti-spike CD8.

The table lists this clonotype with many counts. Its target is not known. CDR3 length: 15 amino acids. Germline trimming cut 6 bases from V and 0 bases from J; bases unmatched to any gene: 4. The TCR library protocol was used to attach unique molecular identifiers. These identifiers were attached to individual cDNA molecules. Via MiXCR, TCRdb re-called the 5' RACE reads, giving one row per CDR3 protein. This sample has roughly 81,000 distinct CDR3 sequences; 9% to 14% occur once, and the top ten carry approximately 2.6%. The chain uses TRBV12-3 or TRBV12-4 and TRBJ2-1, with 8 nucleotides matching TRBD1. This clonotype was sampled from an adult who was a healthcare worker with PCR-confirmed SARS-CoV-2 infection or an uninfected control (not recorded which). The sequenced sample was whole blood. CDR3 sequence reads: CASSSTGGSYNEQFF. The CDR3 bases are TGTGCCAGCAGCTCCACAGGGGGCTCCTACAATGAGCAGTTCTTC.